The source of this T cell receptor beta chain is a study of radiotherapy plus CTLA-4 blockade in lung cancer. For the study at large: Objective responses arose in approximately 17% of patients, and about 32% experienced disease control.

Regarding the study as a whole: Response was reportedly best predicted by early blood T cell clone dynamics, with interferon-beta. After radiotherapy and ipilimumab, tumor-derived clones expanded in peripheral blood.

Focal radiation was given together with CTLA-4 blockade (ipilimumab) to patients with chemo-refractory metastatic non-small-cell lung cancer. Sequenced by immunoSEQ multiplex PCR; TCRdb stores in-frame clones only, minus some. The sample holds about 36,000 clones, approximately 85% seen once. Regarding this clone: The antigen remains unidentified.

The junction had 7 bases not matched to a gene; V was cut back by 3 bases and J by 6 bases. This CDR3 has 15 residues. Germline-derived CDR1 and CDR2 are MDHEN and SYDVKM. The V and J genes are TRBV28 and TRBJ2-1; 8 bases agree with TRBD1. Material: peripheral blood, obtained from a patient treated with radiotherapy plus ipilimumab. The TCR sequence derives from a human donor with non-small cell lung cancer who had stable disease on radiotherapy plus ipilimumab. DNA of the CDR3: TGTGCCAGCAGTTTCAGGCAGGGGGCTGTCAATGAGCAGTTCTTC. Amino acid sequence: CASSFRQGAVNEQFF.